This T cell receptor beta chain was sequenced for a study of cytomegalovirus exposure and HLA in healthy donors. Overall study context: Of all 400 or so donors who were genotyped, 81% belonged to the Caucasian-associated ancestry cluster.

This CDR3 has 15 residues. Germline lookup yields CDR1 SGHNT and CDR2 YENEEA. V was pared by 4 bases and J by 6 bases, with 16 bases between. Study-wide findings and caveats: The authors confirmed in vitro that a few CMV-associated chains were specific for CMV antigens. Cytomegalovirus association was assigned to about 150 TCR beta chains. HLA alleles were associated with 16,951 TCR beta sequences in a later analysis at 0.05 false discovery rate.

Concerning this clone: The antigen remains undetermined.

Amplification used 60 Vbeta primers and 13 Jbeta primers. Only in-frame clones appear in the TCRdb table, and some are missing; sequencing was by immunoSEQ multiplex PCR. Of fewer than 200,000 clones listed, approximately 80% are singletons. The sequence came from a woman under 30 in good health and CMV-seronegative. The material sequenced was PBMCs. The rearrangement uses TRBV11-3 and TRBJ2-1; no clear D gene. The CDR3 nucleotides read TGTGCCAGCAGCTCGAAGTTACTGCGTCCCAATGAGCAGTTCTTC. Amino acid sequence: CASSSKLLRPNEQFF.